The rows below give T cell receptor beta chains drawn from one sample of a study of cytomegalovirus exposure and HLA in healthy donors. The repertoire was sequenced with immunoSEQ multiplex PCR; TCRdb's copy has only in-frame clones and lacks some. Among 70,000 to 90,000 clones listed, 70% to 75% were seen once. The sequenced sample was PBMCs. The receptors were gathered from a man in his 60s in good health and CMV-seronegative. CDR3s include the opening cysteine and the closing phenylalanine or tryptophan. D genes are given only for firm matches. Size values are once, few and many counts, or a class for expanded clones, and some rows have none.

clone_size: few
j_call: TRBJ1-5
d_call: TRBD1
v_call: TRBV6-5
cdr3_aa: CASSTDRGPNQPQHF
cdr3_nt: TGTGCCAGCAGTACCGACAGGGGGCCAAATCAGCCCCAGCATTTT

clone_size: few
j_call: TRBJ1-4
d_call: -
v_call: TRBV6-6
cdr3_aa: CASSSPGTTNEKLFF
cdr3_nt: TGTGCCAGCAGTAGCCCCGGGACAACTAATGAAAAACTGTTTTTT

clone_size: -
j_call: TRBJ2-5
d_call: TRBD2
v_call: TRBV7-9
cdr3_aa: CASRVALQGGETQYF
cdr3_nt: TGTGCCAGCAGGGTCGCCCTTCAGGGAGGGGAGACCCAGTACTTC

clone_size: few
j_call: TRBJ2-1
d_call: TRBD2
v_call: TRBV7-3
cdr3_aa: CASSPAAGGHNEQFF
cdr3_nt: TGTGCCAGCAGCCCCGCAGCGGGGGGGCACAATGAGCAGTTCTTC

clone_size: -
j_call: TRBJ2-1
d_call: -
v_call: TRBV7-3
cdr3_aa: CASSLTGREQFF
cdr3_nt: TGTGCCAGCAGCTTAACAGGGAGAGAGCAGTTCTTC

clone_size: -
j_call: TRBJ2-2
d_call: TRBD1
v_call: TRBV30
cdr3_aa: CAWSRGQPTGELFF
cdr3_nt: TGTGCCTGGAGTCGGGGACAGCCCACCGGGGAGCTGTTTTTT

clone_size: -
j_call: TRBJ1-6
d_call: TRBD1
v_call: TRBV11-2
cdr3_aa: CASSRQGAYSPLHF
cdr3_nt: TGTGCCAGCAGTCGACAGGGGGCGTATTCACCCCTCCACTTT

clone_size: -
j_call: TRBJ1-3
d_call: TRBD1
v_call: TRBV30
cdr3_aa: CASSRDSRSGNTIYF
cdr3_nt: TGTGCCAGCTCGCGGGACAGTCGCTCTGGAAACACCATATATTTT

clone_size: -
j_call: TRBJ2-7
d_call: -
v_call: TRBV6-5
cdr3_aa: CASRRGVTSSYEQYF
cdr3_nt: TGTGCCAGCAGGCGCGGGGTTACGAGCTCCTACGAGCAGTACTTC

clone_size: -
j_call: TRBJ1-1
d_call: -
v_call: TRBV14
cdr3_aa: CASSLQDSAEAFF
cdr3_nt: TGTGCCAGCAGCCTCCAGGACTCTGCTGAAGCTTTCTTT

clone_size: -
j_call: TRBJ1-4
d_call: TRBD1
v_call: TRBV5-1
cdr3_aa: CASSLGPTGEGEKLFF
cdr3_nt: TGCGCCAGCAGCTTGGGACCGACAGGGGAGGGCGAAAAACTGTTTTTT

clone_size: -
j_call: TRBJ1-5
d_call: -
v_call: TRBV30
cdr3_aa: CAWTASPGVSNQPQHF
cdr3_nt: TGTGCCTGGACCGCGTCACCAGGGGTTAGCAATCAGCCCCAGCATTTT

clone_size: -
j_call: TRBJ1-2
d_call: TRBD1
v_call: TRBV9
cdr3_aa: CASSGQGGYTF
cdr3_nt: TGTGCCAGCAGCGGACAGGGCGGTTACACCTTC

clone_size: -
j_call: TRBJ2-7
d_call: TRBD1
v_call: TRBV23-1
cdr3_aa: CASSQSGQMISYEQYF
cdr3_nt: TGCGCCAGCAGTCAGTCGGGACAGATGATCTCCTACGAGCAGTACTTC

clone_size: -
j_call: TRBJ2-2
d_call: -
v_call: TRBV5-5
cdr3_aa: CASKFSLDTGELFF
cdr3_nt: TGTGCCAGCAAATTTAGTTTGGACACCGGGGAGCTGTTTTTT

clone_size: once
j_call: TRBJ2-1
d_call: TRBD2
v_call: TRBV4-1
cdr3_aa: CASSQAPPLGGGALEQFF
cdr3_nt: TGCGCCAGCAGCCAAGCTCCCCCTTTGGGCGGGGGGGCTCTTGAGCAGTTCTTC

clone_size: -
j_call: TRBJ1-1
d_call: -
v_call: TRBV13
cdr3_aa: CASSSLAWEGMNTEAFF
cdr3_nt: TGTGCCAGCAGCTCATTGGCGTGGGAGGGAATGAACACTGAAGCTTTCTTT

clone_size: -
j_call: TRBJ1-1
d_call: -
v_call: TRBV19
cdr3_aa: CASSIPGLNTEAFF
cdr3_nt: TGTGCCAGTAGTATCCCCGGTCTGAACACTGAAGCTTTCTTT

clone_size: few
j_call: TRBJ1-1
d_call: -
v_call: TRBV7-9
cdr3_aa: CASSLRTVYTEAFF
cdr3_nt: TGTGCCAGCAGCTTAAGGACAGTTTACACTGAAGCTTTCTTT

clone_size: -
j_call: TRBJ2-7
d_call: -
v_call: TRBV4-2
cdr3_aa: CASSQAGSYEQYF
cdr3_nt: TGTGCCAGCAGCCAGGCAGGGTCCTACGAGCAGTACTTC